Below, one TCR beta chain is given with its context. This clonotype was recorded a few times. Its antigen is not yet known. No base qualities exist here, and no much larger clone lies one base off it. Library construction relied on PCR. The instrument given in TCRdb is Illumina HiSeq 2500. Molecular barcoding was employed in the preparation of TCR libraries, with unique molecular identifiers being used to normalize TCRbeta repertoire quantification. TCRdb passed the public sequencing reads through fastp at Q25 and MiXCR, retaining productive beta sequences. CDR3 protein sequences are deduplicated, and each keeps its most common genes and DNA. This sample holds around 200,000 distinct CDR3 sequences; about 15% were observed only once. The ten largest clones represent roughly two fifths of the sample. This sample was included in a study of T-cell reconstitution after alpha-beta-depleted transplantation in children (TCRdb year 2016). Study-wide context: T-cell immune reconstitution after TCRalphabeta/CD19-depleted allogeneic hematopoietic cell transplantation in children was quantitatively tracked in the study by means of TCR repertoire profiling. Broad study findings and their caveats: The high TCRbeta diversity at day 60 in some patients was ascribed to recipient T cells and intrathymic progenitors that had survived conditioning. The apparently early alphabetaT-cell count recovery about two months after transplant was reportedly dependent on only several hundred rapidly expanded clones derived from non-depleted graft cells. The frequencies of hyperexpanded clones fell over the following months, and after one year, T-cell counts and TCRbeta diversity were mostly attributed to newly produced T cells.

The treatment or condition label, read with the paper, signifies: allogeneic hematopoietic cell transplantation with graft depleted of TCRalphabeta T cells and CD19 B cells. The transplant recipients were children given TCRalphabeta/CD19-depleted allogeneic hematopoietic cell grafts. Counted from cysteine to phenylalanine, this CDR3 has 14 amino acids. This entry keeps only the CDR3 DNA: 42 bases, framed from base 1. V is reduced by 3 bases and J by 4 bases, leaving a spacing of 12 bases between them. The germline V gene sets CDR1 to SGHTA and CDR2 to FQGNSA. The sequence derives from a male patient aged 2 to 9 who had a stem cell transplant for acute lymphoblastic leukemia, so the T cells may come from the graft donor. The material sequenced was PBMCs, mostly from graft donor cells, taken 360 days after TCRalphabeta/CD19-depleted stem cell transplant. Recombination joined TRBV7-2 with TRBJ2-5, with the D segment identity uncertain. The bases read TGTGCCAGCAGCTTCAGACTGGGCCCAGAGACCCAGTACTTC. This gives the protein CASSFRLGPETQYF.